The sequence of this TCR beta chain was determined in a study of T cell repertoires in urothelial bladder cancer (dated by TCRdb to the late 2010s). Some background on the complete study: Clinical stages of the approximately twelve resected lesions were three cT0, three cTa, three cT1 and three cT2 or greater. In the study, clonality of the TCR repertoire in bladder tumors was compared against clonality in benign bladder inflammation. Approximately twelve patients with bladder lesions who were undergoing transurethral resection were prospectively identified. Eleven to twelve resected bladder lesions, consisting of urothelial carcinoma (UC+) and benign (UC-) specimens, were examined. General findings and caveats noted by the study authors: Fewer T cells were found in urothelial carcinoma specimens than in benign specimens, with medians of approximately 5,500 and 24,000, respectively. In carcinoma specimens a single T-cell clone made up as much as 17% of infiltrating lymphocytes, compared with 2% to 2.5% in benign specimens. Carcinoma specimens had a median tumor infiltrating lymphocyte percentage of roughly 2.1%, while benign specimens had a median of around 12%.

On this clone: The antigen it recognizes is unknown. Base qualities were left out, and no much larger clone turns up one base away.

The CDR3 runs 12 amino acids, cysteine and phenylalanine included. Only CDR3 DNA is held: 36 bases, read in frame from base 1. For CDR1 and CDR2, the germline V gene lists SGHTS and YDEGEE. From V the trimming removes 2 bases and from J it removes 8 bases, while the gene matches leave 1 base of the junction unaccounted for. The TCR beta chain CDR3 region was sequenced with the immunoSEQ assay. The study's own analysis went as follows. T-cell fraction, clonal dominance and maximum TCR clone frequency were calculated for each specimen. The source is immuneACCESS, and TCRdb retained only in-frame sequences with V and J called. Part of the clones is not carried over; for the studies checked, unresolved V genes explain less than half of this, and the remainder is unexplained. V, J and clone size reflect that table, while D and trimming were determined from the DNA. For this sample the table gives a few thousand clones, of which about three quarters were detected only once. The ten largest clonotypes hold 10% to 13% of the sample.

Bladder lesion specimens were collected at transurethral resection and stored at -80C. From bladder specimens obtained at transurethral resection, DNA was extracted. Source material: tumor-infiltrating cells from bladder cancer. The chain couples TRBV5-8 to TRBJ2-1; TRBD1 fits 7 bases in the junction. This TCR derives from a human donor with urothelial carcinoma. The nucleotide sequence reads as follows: TGTGCCAGCAGCTTAACAGGGGATGAGCAGTTCTTC. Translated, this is CASSLTGDEQFF.